A selection of T cell receptor beta chains follows, all from one sample in a study of metastatic and nonmetastatic thyroid tumors. TCRdb redid the clone calls on the PCR reads using MiXCR. Counted here are some 90,000 clones, roughly 8.6% occurring once; the ten biggest clones make up roughly 10%. Sequencing was done on a sample of blood. The receptors come from a female donor with papillary thyroid cancer or a benign thyroid nodule (not recorded which). Some clones in this sample may be carry-over from other donors' samples. The CDR3 runs from the conserved cysteine through the conserved F or W. The D gene is left open where the match is weak. Only some rows state a clone size, as once, few, many or a class for expanded clones.

d_call j_call clone_size v_call cdr3_aa cdr3_nt
TRBD1 TRBJ1-2 many TRBV25-1 CASSGRRQGAGYTF TGTGCCAGCAGTGGGAGGCGGCAGGGGGCTGGCTACACCTTC
NA TRBJ2-2 NA TRBV5-1 CASSRLGFPNTGELFF TGCGCCAGCAGCCGCTTAGGGTTCCCGAACACCGGGGAGCTGTTTTTT
NA TRBJ2-7 many TRBV28 CASRLTTRPYEQYF TGTGCCAGCAGGCTGACAACTCGACCCTACGAGCAGTACTTC
TRBD1 TRBJ1-2 NA TRBV6-6 CASSYRTGWEYGYTF TGTGCCAGCAGTTACCGGACAGGGTGGGAGTATGGCTACACCTTC
NA TRBJ1-3 many TRBV5-4 CASSLAGAESNTIYF TGTGCCAGCAGCTTGGCAGGGGCAGAAAGTAACACCATATATTTT
NA TRBJ1-1 many TRBV19 CASSTRDWENTEAFF TGCGCCAGTAGTACGAGAGACTGGGAGAACACTGAAGCTTTCTTT
NA TRBJ2-5 NA TRBV20-1 CSARYTTGQETQYF TGCAGTGCTAGATACACGACTGGCCAAGAGACCCAGTACTTC
NA TRBJ2-3 many TRBV24-1 CATSDPRQRTDTQYF TGTGCCACCAGTGACCCAAGACAGCGCACAGATACGCAGTATTTT
TRBD1 TRBJ1-4 NA TRBV28 CASSFGTGDEKLFF TGTGCCAGCAGTTTCGGGACAGGTGATGAAAAACTGTTTTTT
NA TRBJ1-5 many TRBV2 CASSEWGQVQPQHF TGTGCCAGCAGTGAGTGGGGCCAGGTACAGCCCCAGCATTTT
TRBD1 TRBJ1-2 few TRBV6-1 CASLWTGGNYGYTF TGTGCCAGCCTTTGGACAGGCGGAAACTATGGCTACACCTTC
NA TRBJ1-5 many TRBV12-3/TRBV12-4 CASSFSNQPQHF TGTGCCAGCAGTTTTAGTAATCAGCCCCAGCATTTT
TRBD2 TRBJ2-1 NA TRBV13 CASSLTSGRASGSYNEQFF TGTGCCAGCAGCCTGACTAGCGGGAGGGCCTCGGGCTCCTACAATGAGCAGTTCTTC
NA TRBJ2-5 many TRBV12-3/TRBV12-4 CASSFRGLETQYF TGTGCCAGCAGTTTCAGGGGTTTGGAGACCCAGTACTTC
NA TRBJ1-1 NA TRBV6-2/TRBV6-3 CANSYPENTEAFF TGTGCCAACAGTTACCCAGAAAACACTGAAGCTTTCTTT
TRBD1 TRBJ1-5 NA TRBV30 CARRVQGGSNQPQHF TGTGCCCGGAGAGTACAGGGGGGTAGCAATCAGCCCCAGCATTTT
TRBD1 TRBJ1-6 many TRBV7-8 CASSPDRGGSPLHF TGTGCCAGCAGCCCTGACAGGGGTGGTTCACCCCTCCACTTT
NA TRBJ1-5 many TRBV11-1 CASSPGGPYSNQPQHF TGTGCCAGCAGCCCCGGGGGACCGTATAGCAATCAGCCCCAGCATTTT
NA TRBJ1-1 many TRBV19 CASSPTRTGNTEAFF TGTGCCAGTAGTCCAACTCGGACGGGGAACACTGAAGCTTTCTTT
TRBD1 TRBJ2-1 few TRBV5-6 CASSLRQGPNEQFF TGTGCCAGCAGCTTGAGACAGGGGCCCAATGAGCAGTTCTTC
TRBD1 TRBJ1-1 many TRBV6-2/TRBV6-3 CASSYLQGAIEAFF TGTGCCAGCAGTTACTTGCAGGGGGCTATTGAAGCTTTCTTT
NA TRBJ1-2 NA TRBV6-1 CASTGHLGSGYTF TGTGCCAGCACCGGTCACTTGGGGAGCGGCTACACCTTC
NA TRBJ2-5 NA TRBV5-1 CASSFDRLGETQYF TGCGCCAGCAGCTTCGACAGGCTTGGAGAGACCCAGTACTTC
TRBD1 TRBJ1-1 many TRBV11-2 CASSSTGGRRNTEAFF TGTGCCAGCAGCTCCACAGGGGGACGGAGGAACACTGAAGCTTTCTTT
NA TRBJ1-2 many TRBV7-2 CASSGRYNYGYTF TGTGCCAGCAGCGGACGGTATAACTATGGCTACACCTTC
NA TRBJ2-5 many TRBV19 CASSKETAQETQYF TGTGCCAGTAGTAAAGAGACAGCACAAGAGACCCAGTACTTC
TRBD1 TRBJ1-2 few TRBV19 CASSRSTGAKYGYTF TGTGCCAGTAGCCGTTCGACAGGGGCGAAATATGGCTACACCTTC
NA TRBJ2-5 many TRBV27 CASSLEGRETQYF TGTGCCAGCAGTTTAGAAGGGCGGGAGACCCAGTACTTC
TRBD1 TRBJ1-2 NA TRBV20-1 CSASSLGTGYNYGYTF TGCAGTGCTAGCTCACTCGGGACAGGGTATAACTATGGCTACACCTTC
NA TRBJ2-3 few TRBV12-3/TRBV12-4 CARTIGGASTDTQYF TGTGCCAGAACCATTGGGGGGGCAAGCACAGATACGCAGTATTTT
TRBD2 TRBJ2-7 many TRBV4-1 CASRGTSGASSYEQYF TGCGCCAGCAGGGGGACTAGCGGGGCAAGCTCCTACGAGCAGTACTTC
NA TRBJ2-5 many TRBV5-1 CASSYKETQYF TGCGCCAGCAGCTATAAAGAGACCCAGTACTTC
NA TRBJ1-1 NA TRBV14 CASSQGRGMDTEAFF TGTGCCAGCAGCCAAGGGAGGGGTATGGACACTGAAGCTTTCTTT
NA TRBJ2-6 many TRBV3-1 CASSQGLTSGANVLTF TGTGCCAGCAGCCAAGGACTAACCTCTGGGGCCAACGTCCTGACTTTC
NA TRBJ1-4 few TRBV30 CAWSVLQGAEKLFF TGTGCCTGGAGTGTACTACAAGGGGCTGAAAAACTGTTTTTT
NA TRBJ1-2 many TRBV6-1 CASGLREDGYTF TGTGCCAGTGGGTTAAGGGAGGATGGCTACACCTTC
TRBD1 TRBJ2-1 many TRBV20-1 CSARADRGRGSGDLSYNEQFF TGCAGTGCTAGAGCGGACAGGGGGCGAGGTAGCGGGGACCTCTCCTACAATGAGCAGTTCTTC
NA TRBJ1-5 NA TRBV6-1 CASSGIDGNQPQHF TGTGCCAGCAGCGGGATAGACGGCAATCAGCCCCAGCATTTT
NA TRBJ2-5 many TRBV12-5 CASGLVETQYF TGTGCTAGTGGTTTAGTAGAGACCCAGTACTTC
NA TRBJ1-1 many TRBV4-1 CASSLSRDTEAFF TGCGCCAGCAGCCTAAGCCGGGACACTGAAGCTTTCTTT
NA TRBJ1-2 many TRBV2 CASSEEGVYGYTF TGTGCCAGCAGTGAAGAGGGAGTCTATGGCTACACCTTC
TRBD1 TRBJ1-2 many TRBV28 CASTPTGAGYTF TGTGCCAGCACCCCGACAGGGGCAGGCTACACCTTC
NA TRBJ2-1 many TRBV20-1 CSASRTNYNEQFF TGCAGCGCTAGTAGGACTAACTACAATGAGCAGTTCTTC
NA TRBJ2-2 many TRBV3-1 CASSRELEVGELFF TGTGCCAGCAGCCGCGAGCTAGAAGTCGGGGAGCTGTTTTTT